This is a list of T cell receptor beta chains from one sample in a study of identical twins. TCRdb itself ran the 5' RACE reads through MiXCR, one entry per CDR3 protein. This table holds some 600,000 distinct CDR3 sequences, around 7.4% found once. The same specimen was also included in a second study, on yellow fever vaccine responses in identical twins.

The sequencing input was PBMCs. These receptors were taken from a woman between 18 and 30 years old in good health. Each CDR3 is given with its conserved first and last residue. The D gene is left open where the match is weak. The listing skips clone size in some rows; elsewhere it reads once, few, many or a size class.

v_call: TRBV7-9; j_call: TRBJ1-2; d_call: -; clone_size: many; cdr3_nt: TGTGCCAGCAGCCCTATGGAAGGGTACTATGGCTACACCTTC; cdr3_aa: CASSPMEGYYGYTF
v_call: TRBV4-1; j_call: TRBJ2-5; d_call: -; clone_size: few; cdr3_nt: TGCGCCAGCAGCCAAGATTACGAGACCCAGTACTTC; cdr3_aa: CASSQDYETQYF
v_call: TRBV20-1; j_call: TRBJ2-5; d_call: TRBD1; clone_size: -; cdr3_nt: TGCAGTGCTAACGGACAGGGCTTCCAAGAGACCCAGTACTTC; cdr3_aa: CSANGQGFQETQYF
v_call: TRBV5-1; j_call: TRBJ1-5; d_call: -; clone_size: -; cdr3_nt: TGCGCCAGCAGCTTGTTCGGGCTTGCGGGAGGGCAGCCCCAGCATTTT; cdr3_aa: CASSLFGLAGGQPQHF
v_call: TRBV5-6; j_call: TRBJ1-1; d_call: -; clone_size: few; cdr3_nt: TGTGCCAGCCAATTGGGGGGACCGAACACTGAAGCTTTCTTT; cdr3_aa: CASQLGGPNTEAFF
v_call: TRBV6-4; j_call: TRBJ1-4; d_call: -; clone_size: -; cdr3_nt: TGTGCCAGCAGTGACTCGAATCGGCAGGGGAATGAAAAACTGTTTTTT; cdr3_aa: CASSDSNRQGNEKLFF
v_call: TRBV12-3/TRBV12-4; j_call: TRBJ1-1; d_call: TRBD1; clone_size: many; cdr3_nt: TGTGCCAGCAGGAGGACAGGGATGAACACTGAAGCTTTCTTT; cdr3_aa: CASRRTGMNTEAFF
v_call: TRBV12-3/TRBV12-4; j_call: TRBJ2-5; d_call: TRBD2; clone_size: many; cdr3_nt: TGTGCCAGCAACCCACGAGGGACTAGCGGAGCTTACCAAGAGACCCAGTACTTC; cdr3_aa: CASNPRGTSGAYQETQYF
v_call: TRBV5-8; j_call: TRBJ2-5; d_call: -; clone_size: -; cdr3_nt: TGTGCCAGCAGCTTGGGGCTAGGTTGGGAGACCCAGTACTTC; cdr3_aa: CASSLGLGWETQYF
v_call: TRBV28; j_call: TRBJ2-1; d_call: TRBD1; clone_size: many; cdr3_nt: TGTGCCAGCAGTTCAGGGGACAGGTACAGAGCCTCCTACAATGAGCAGTTCTTC; cdr3_aa: CASSSGDRYRASYNEQFF
v_call: TRBV7-9; j_call: TRBJ1-1; d_call: TRBD1; clone_size: -; cdr3_nt: TGTGCCAGCAGCGGGGCAGGGGGCCACACTGAAGCTTTCTTT; cdr3_aa: CASSGAGGHTEAFF
v_call: TRBV12-3/TRBV12-4; j_call: TRBJ1-2; d_call: -; clone_size: -; cdr3_nt: TGTGCCAGCACCCCTCGCGCCGGAAATGGCTACACCTTC; cdr3_aa: CASTPRAGNGYTF
v_call: TRBV5-1; j_call: TRBJ2-1; d_call: TRBD2; clone_size: few; cdr3_nt: TGCGCCAGCGAGGGACTAGCGGGACGCAATGAGCAGTTCTTC; cdr3_aa: CASEGLAGRNEQFF
v_call: TRBV7-6; j_call: TRBJ2-1; d_call: TRBD1; clone_size: few; cdr3_nt: TGTGCCAGCAGTATAGTGGGGACAGGTGGGGGGAATGAGCAGTTCTTC; cdr3_aa: CASSIVGTGGGNEQFF
v_call: TRBV28; j_call: TRBJ1-2; d_call: TRBD1; clone_size: -; cdr3_nt: TGTGCCAGCAGTTCGGGACAGGGAGGTGGCTACACCTTC; cdr3_aa: CASSSGQGGGYTF
v_call: TRBV11-2; j_call: TRBJ2-1; d_call: TRBD1; clone_size: -; cdr3_nt: TGTGCCAGCAGCCCTCAAGGGGGCCTGATGTCCTACAATGAGCAGTTCTTC; cdr3_aa: CASSPQGGLMSYNEQFF
v_call: TRBV16; j_call: TRBJ1-2; d_call: -; clone_size: -; cdr3_nt: TGTGCCAGCAGCCAATACGTCCCTCGGTCGAACTATGGCTACACCTTC; cdr3_aa: CASSQYVPRSNYGYTF
v_call: TRBV25-1; j_call: TRBJ2-7; d_call: -; clone_size: few; cdr3_nt: TGTGCCAGCAGTGAATCAGTAGATTACGAGCAGTACTTC; cdr3_aa: CASSESVDYEQYF
v_call: TRBV20-1; j_call: TRBJ1-4; d_call: -; clone_size: few; cdr3_nt: TGCAGTGCTTACAGAGCTAATGAAAAACTGTTTTTT; cdr3_aa: CSAYRANEKLFF
v_call: TRBV7-3; j_call: TRBJ2-3; d_call: -; clone_size: few; cdr3_nt: TGTGCCAGCAGCTATGTGCAGGGGAACACAGATACGCAGTATTTT; cdr3_aa: CASSYVQGNTDTQYF
v_call: TRBV3-1; j_call: TRBJ2-7; d_call: TRBD1; clone_size: few; cdr3_nt: TGTGCCAGCAGCCAAGACAAAGGACAGGCCAATACCTTC; cdr3_aa: CASSQDKGQANTF
v_call: TRBV7-8; j_call: TRBJ2-1; d_call: -; clone_size: few; cdr3_nt: TGTGCCAGCAGCCGGCGAGCCTACAATGAGCAGTTCTTC; cdr3_aa: CASSRRAYNEQFF
v_call: TRBV20-1; j_call: TRBJ2-5; d_call: TRBD2; clone_size: many; cdr3_nt: TGCAGTGCAACACTAGCGGGAGATTTATACGAGACCCAGTACTTC; cdr3_aa: CSATLAGDLYETQYF
v_call: TRBV7-9; j_call: TRBJ1-1; d_call: TRBD1; clone_size: -; cdr3_nt: TGTGCCAGCAGGCCAACAGGGGGGGTCACTGAAGCTTTCTTT; cdr3_aa: CASRPTGGVTEAFF
v_call: TRBV19; j_call: TRBJ2-1; d_call: -; clone_size: -; cdr3_nt: TGTGCCAGTAGTATAGGATTAGGCCTTCAGCGGGAGCAGTTCTTC; cdr3_aa: CASSIGLGLQREQFF
v_call: TRBV5-6; j_call: TRBJ1-1; d_call: -; clone_size: few; cdr3_nt: TGTGCCAGCAGCTTAAGTCGGGGGCTCGGGACTGAAGCTTTCTTT; cdr3_aa: CASSLSRGLGTEAFF
v_call: TRBV3-1; j_call: TRBJ1-1; d_call: -; clone_size: many; cdr3_nt: TGTGCCAGCAGCCAAGATTCAGTGAACACTGAAGCTTTCTTT; cdr3_aa: CASSQDSVNTEAFF
v_call: TRBV4-1; j_call: TRBJ1-1; d_call: -; clone_size: many; cdr3_nt: TGCGCCAGCAGCCAAGAGGGGCAGGGGCCCACTGAAGCTTTCTTT; cdr3_aa: CASSQEGQGPTEAFF
v_call: TRBV28; j_call: TRBJ2-5; d_call: TRBD2; clone_size: -; cdr3_nt: TGTGCCAGCAGCGCGTTCGGGAGGTATAAAGAGACCCAGTACTTC; cdr3_aa: CASSAFGRYKETQYF
v_call: TRBV12-3/TRBV12-4; j_call: TRBJ1-4; d_call: -; clone_size: many; cdr3_nt: TGTGCCAGCAGTTTAAGTAATGAAAAACTGTTTTTT; cdr3_aa: CASSLSNEKLFF
v_call: TRBV6-5; j_call: TRBJ1-6; d_call: -; clone_size: -; cdr3_nt: TGTGCCAGCAGTTACTCTTGGGGCCCGGATTCACCCCTCCACTTT; cdr3_aa: CASSYSWGPDSPLHF
v_call: TRBV7-2; j_call: TRBJ2-1; d_call: -; clone_size: many; cdr3_nt: TGTGCCAGCAGCAGAGGGGGAGGGAATGAGCAGTTCTTC; cdr3_aa: CASSRGGGNEQFF
v_call: TRBV10-3; j_call: TRBJ2-1; d_call: -; clone_size: -; cdr3_nt: TGTGCCATCAGTGGGAACAGCCTGAGCTCCTACAATGAGCAGTTCTTC; cdr3_aa: CAISGNSLSSYNEQFF
v_call: TRBV25-1; j_call: TRBJ2-2; d_call: TRBD1; clone_size: few; cdr3_nt: TGTGCCAGCAGTGAGGCCGGGACAGCGACCGGGGAGCTGTTTTTT; cdr3_aa: CASSEAGTATGELFF
v_call: TRBV29-1; j_call: TRBJ1-1; d_call: -; clone_size: few; cdr3_nt: TGCAGCGTTGCGGGACTCTTGAACACTGAAGCTTTCTTT; cdr3_aa: CSVAGLLNTEAFF
v_call: TRBV12-3/TRBV12-4; j_call: TRBJ2-2; d_call: -; clone_size: -; cdr3_nt: TGTGCCAGCAGTTTAGTCCGGGGTTATGACACCGGGGAGCTGTTTTTT; cdr3_aa: CASSLVRGYDTGELFF
v_call: TRBV5-1; j_call: TRBJ2-2; d_call: -; clone_size: many; cdr3_nt: TGCGCCAGCAGCTTTGGACAACTGAACACCGGGGAGCTGTTTTTT; cdr3_aa: CASSFGQLNTGELFF
v_call: TRBV6-1; j_call: TRBJ2-3; d_call: TRBD1; clone_size: -; cdr3_nt: TGTGCCAGCAGTGAAGACGGGACAGGCCCCACAGATACGCAGTATTTT; cdr3_aa: CASSEDGTGPTDTQYF
v_call: TRBV2; j_call: TRBJ2-3; d_call: TRBD1; clone_size: many; cdr3_nt: TGTGCCAGCACCAGAGACGGGACAGCCACAGATACGCAGTATTTT; cdr3_aa: CASTRDGTATDTQYF
v_call: TRBV15; j_call: TRBJ2-1; d_call: TRBD2; clone_size: few; cdr3_nt: TGTGCCACCAGAGCTAGCGGGAGGGATTACAATGAGCAGTTCTTC; cdr3_aa: CATRASGRDYNEQFF
v_call: TRBV12-3/TRBV12-4; j_call: TRBJ2-3; d_call: TRBD1; clone_size: many; cdr3_nt: TGTGCCAGCAGCATAGGGGGCCTGGGGGGCACAGATACGCAGTATTTT; cdr3_aa: CASSIGGLGGTDTQYF
v_call: TRBV6-4; j_call: TRBJ2-1; d_call: TRBD1; clone_size: few; cdr3_nt: TGTGCCAGCAGTAAAGACGGACAGGGCTGGAACAATGAGCAGTTCTTC; cdr3_aa: CASSKDGQGWNNEQFF
v_call: TRBV5-1; j_call: TRBJ1-4; d_call: TRBD1; clone_size: many; cdr3_nt: TGCGCCAGCAGCTCGACAGGGGGTAATGAAAAACTGTTTTTT; cdr3_aa: CASSSTGGNEKLFF
v_call: TRBV10-3; j_call: TRBJ2-7; d_call: TRBD1; clone_size: few; cdr3_nt: TGTGCCATCAGTGAAGGGACAGCCTCCTACGAGCAGTACTTC; cdr3_aa: CAISEGTASYEQYF
v_call: TRBV7-2; j_call: TRBJ2-1; d_call: -; clone_size: few; cdr3_nt: TGTGCCAGCAGCTTAGGAGGGGGGGCACGCAATGAGCAGTTCTTC; cdr3_aa: CASSLGGGARNEQFF
v_call: TRBV5-1; j_call: TRBJ2-2; d_call: TRBD1; clone_size: few; cdr3_nt: TGCGCCAGCAGCCCACCCAGGGGGCTGGCCGGGGAGCTGTTTTTT; cdr3_aa: CASSPPRGLAGELFF
v_call: TRBV28; j_call: TRBJ2-5; d_call: -; clone_size: few; cdr3_nt: TGTGCCAGCAGTCCGGGGACAATAAAAGAGACCCAGTACTTC; cdr3_aa: CASSPGTIKETQYF
v_call: TRBV6-2/TRBV6-3; j_call: TRBJ2-3; d_call: -; clone_size: -; cdr3_nt: TGTGCCAGCATCAGGTCGGCTACAATCCCAGATACGCAGTATTTT; cdr3_aa: CASIRSATIPDTQYF
v_call: TRBV3-1; j_call: TRBJ2-1; d_call: -; clone_size: few; cdr3_nt: TGTGCCAGCAGCCCCCCCAAGGAGGGGCGGGATGAGCAGTTCTTC; cdr3_aa: CASSPPKEGRDEQFF